Shown below are 32 T cell receptor beta chains from a single sample sequenced in a study of T-cell reconstitution after alpha-beta-depleted transplantation in children. Researchers prepared the TCRbeta library using unique molecular identifiers, the study reports. TCRdb redid the calling of the PCR reads with MiXCR, one entry per CDR3 protein. The sample includes around 700,000 distinct CDR3 sequences, about an eighth of them seen just once. This specimen consisted of PBMCs, obtained before TCRalphabeta/CD19-depleted stem cell transplant. These receptors all come from a girl aged 2 to 9 with congenital amegakaryocytic thrombocytopenia, due to receive a stem cell transplant.

This clonotype has at least ten counts. V gene TRBV9 combines with J gene TRBJ1-1; D ambiguous. This CDR3 contains 15 residues. V lost 0 bases, J lost 0 bases, and 9 bases lay in between. Germline lookup yields CDR1 SGDLS and CDR2 YYNGEE. For the CDR3, the DNA is TGTGCCAGCAGCGTAGTATCAGTCATGAACACTGAAGCTTTCTTT. Protein: CASSVVSVMNTEAFF.

This clonotype was counted ten times or more. The chain links TRBV7-3 to TRBJ2-3; D is uncertain. The CDR3 covers 14 residues. The germline V and J ends were trimmed by 3 bases and 0 bases, with 7 bases remaining between them. The germline V gene encodes CDR1 SGHTA and CDR2 FQGTGA. CDR3 DNA sequence: TGTGCCAGCAGCTTGATGCCTAGCACAGATACGCAGTATTTT. It yields the protein CASSLMPSTDTQYF.

This clonotype was seen repeatedly, ten times or more. The gene calls are TRBV5-5 and TRBJ1-4, with TRBD1 identical over 7 bases. The CDR3 has 15 residues. The germline gives CDR1 SGHKS, CDR2 YYEKEE (reference sequence). J was trimmed by 5 bases and V by 2 bases; bases with no gene match: 6. The CDR3, as DNA: TGTGCCAGCAGCTTACCGACAGGGAGGAATGAAAAACTGTTTTTT. Its translation is CASSLPTGRNEKLFF.

The chain carries TRBV20-1 and TRBJ2-5; possible D gene TRBD1, 6 bases. This CDR3 comprises 16 residues. CDR1 DFQATT and CDR2 SNEGSKA come from the germline V gene (reference sequence). The V and J ends lost 5 bases and 6 bases respectively, with 25 bases between them. The CDR3 DNA follows: TGCAGTGCTTGGGGCCCGCTTCAGGGGTCAAGACAGACCCAGTACTTC. It codes for CSAWGPLQGSRQTQYF.

The table lists this clonotype with a few counts. V and J are TRBV5-1 and TRBJ2-1; possibly TRBD2 for D (6 bases). The CDR3 covers 14 residues. Germline V gene lookup returns CDR1 SGHRS and CDR2 YFSETQ. The V and J ends lost 4 bases and 3 bases respectively, with 11 bases between them. CDR3 sequence: CASSLTSFYNEQFF. The CDR3 bases are TGCGCCAGCAGCCTCACTAGCTTCTACAATGAGCAGTTCTTC.

This chain links TRBV29-1 with TRBJ1-3; TRBD1 is a possible D gene (5 bases). The CDR3 runs to 11 residues. The germline gives CDR1 SQVTM, CDR2 ANQGSEA. V lost 7 bases and J lost 3, with 7 bases in between. In DNA form, the CDR3 reads TGCAGCGCCACAGGTGGAAACACCATATATTTT. The encoded protein is CSATGGNTIYF.

V gene TRBV12-3 or TRBV12-4 combines with J gene TRBJ2-3, with D perhaps TRBD1 or TRBD2 (6 bases each). V gave up 1 base and J gave up 3 bases, with 14 bases separating them. The CDR3 covers 16 residues. This chain's CDR3 is CASSLGQGRQTDTQYF. DNA of the CDR3: TGTGCCAGCAGTTTAGGTCAGGGGAGGCAAACAGATACGCAGTATTTT.

This clonotype was seen at least ten times. The J gene is TRBJ2-1, the V gene TRBV28; D is uncertain. Germline loops: CDR1 MDHEN, CDR2 SYDVKM. This CDR3 is built from 11 residues. Deletions cut 3 bases from V and 8 bases from J, with 5 bases between. The CDR3 is CASSLTDEQFF. The CDR3 nucleotides read TGTGCCAGCAGTTTGACTGATGAGCAGTTCTTC.

This clonotype was detected once. V is TRBV5-1 and J is TRBJ2-5; tentative D call: TRBD2 (6 bases). Trimming removed 0 bases from V and 0 bases from J, with 12 bases in between. The CDR3 consists of 16 residues. In germline, CDR1 is SGHRS, CDR2 YFSETQ. In DNA form, the CDR3 reads TGCGCCAGCAGCTTGGGTCAGGCGGGGTACCAAGAGACCCAGTACTTC. It specifies CASSLGQAGYQETQYF.

This clonotype has only a few counts. The CDR3 coding sequence is TGTGCCAGCAGTGTTTTGAGAGAAAGTTCACCCCTCCACTTT. Translating it yields CASSVLRESSPLHF. The chain carries TRBV2 and TRBJ1-6; the D is unclear. Trimming cost V 4 bases and J 9 bases, with 13 bases left between them. The CDR3 runs 14 residues. CDR1 is SNHLY and CDR2 is FYNNEI in the germline V gene.

This clonotype was observed at least ten times. The chain joins TRBV20-1 to TRBJ2-7; unclear D gene. The germline V and J ends were trimmed by 4 bases and 4 bases, with 14 bases remaining between them. CDR3 length equals 13 residues. Germline-derived CDR1 and CDR2 are DFQATT and SNEGSKA (reference sequence). The CDR3 nucleotides read TGCAGTGCTAAGTTTGGGCTAGGTTACGAGCAGTACTTC. This gives the protein CSAKFGLGYEQYF.

The rearrangement joins TRBV7-7 to TRBJ1-2; weak D call: TRBD1 (5 bases). Per the germline V gene, CDR1 is SSHAT and CDR2 is FNYEAQ (reference sequence). CDR3 size: 14 residues. Trimming took off 5 bases at V and 3 bases at J, with 13 bases between the two ends. The chain's CDR3 is CASSPIQGHYGYTF. The CDR3 DNA follows: TGTGCCAGCAGCCCTATTCAGGGCCACTATGGCTACACCTTC.

This clonotype showed up just a few times. V and J are TRBV6-1 and TRBJ2-7; D ambiguous. Trimming stripped 0 bases from V and 0 bases from J, with 6 bases between. The CDR3 extends over 14 amino acids. Per the germline V gene, CDR1 is MNHNS and CDR2 is SASEGT. This chain's CDR3 is CASSEATNSYEQYF. CDR3 DNA sequence: TGTGCCAGCAGTGAAGCGACGAACTCCTACGAGCAGTACTTC.

The table lists this clonotype with many counts. The chain has TRBV30 and TRBJ2-5; D may be TRBD2 (7 bases). Trimming pared 0 bases from V and 8 bases from J, leaving 19 bases between. Germline CDR1 GTSNPN, CDR2 SVGIG (reference sequence). The length of the CDR3 is 15 residues. The CDR3, as DNA: TGTGCCTGGAGTGTACCCAGGGGAGGGTGGGAAACCCAGTACTTC. It translates to CAWSVPRGGWETQYF.

The rearrangement links TRBV12-3 or TRBV12-4 to TRBJ2-7, with D unclear. CDR3 size: 11 residues. With 9 bases removed from V and 6 bases from J, the gap between germline ends came to 12 bases. CDR3 region: CASGTLGEQYF. Here the CDR3 DNA reads TGTGCCAGTGGAACCCTGGGCGAGCAGTACTTC.

The rearrangement links TRBV24-1 to TRBJ2-6, with TRBD2 as a possible D gene (6 bases). The CDR3 totals 14 residues. Germline loops: CDR1 KGHDR, CDR2 SFDVKD. Trimming took off 6 bases at V and 7 bases at J, with 12 bases between the two ends. CDR3 loop: CATSWGVGANVLTF. CDR3 nucleotides: TGTGCCACCAGTTGGGGGGTCGGAGCCAACGTCCTGACTTTC.

As regards this clonotype: The junction departs from germline at one end; a sequencing error may be responsible. The V and J genes are TRBV3-1 and TRBJ2-2, with 11 nucleotides matching TRBD1. The CDR3 loop spans 19 amino acids. Looked up from germline, CDR1 is LGHDT and CDR2 is YNNKEL (reference sequence). The CDR3 DNA sequence: TGTGCCTGCAGCCAAGAATTTACTTACGGGACAGGGGGGACCGGGGAGCTGTTTTTT. Protein product: CACSQEFTYGTGGTGELFF.

This clonotype was detected ten times or more. This chain connects TRBV5-1 to TRBJ2-4; TRBD2 matches at 7 bases. V was clipped by 4 bases and J by 6 bases; unmatched bases: 7. CDR1 and CDR2 from the germline V gene are SGHRS and YFSETQ. The CDR3 is 14 residues long. CDR3 loop: CASSPGGGGNIQYF. In DNA form, the CDR3 reads TGCGCCAGCAGCCCCGGCGGGGGAGGAAACATTCAGTACTTC.

The gene calls are TRBV7-8 and TRBJ2-5; 11 bases agree with TRBD2. Germline-derived CDR1 and CDR2 are SGHVS and FQNEAQ. The V and J ends lost 1 base and 5 bases, in that order; junction bases with no gene match: 6. CDR3 size: 16 residues. The CDR3 reads CASSLEQLAGVETQYF. Written as DNA, the CDR3 is TGTGCCAGCAGCTTAGAGCAACTAGCGGGAGTTGAGACCCAGTACTTC.

This clonotype was counted at least ten times. J is TRBJ2-1 and V is TRBV29-1, with D possibly called TRBD1 or TRBD2 (5 bases each). V shed 6 bases and J shed 3 bases, with 15 bases lying between them. The CDR3 spans 14 residues. Looked up from germline, CDR1 is SQVTM and CDR2 is ANQGSEA. CDR3 residues: CSVFGAGVYNEQFF. CDR3 sequence (DNA): TGCAGCGTCTTCGGGGCTGGGGTCTACAATGAGCAGTTCTTC.

This clonotype occurred many times. The CDR3 nucleotides read TGTGCCAGCAGCAAGAGTAGCGGGGTAGATACGCAGTATTTT. Its translation is CASSKSSGVDTQYF. The chain couples TRBV7-8 to TRBJ2-3, with 8 bases that match TRBD2. CDR1 SGHVS and CDR2 FQNEAQ come from the germline V gene. With V trimmed by 5 bases and J by 5 bases, 6 bases remained unmatched. This CDR3 region has 14 residues.

This clonotype was counted only a few times. V usage is TRBV7-9 and J usage is TRBJ2-3; possibly TRBD2 for D (5 bases). The V end lost 2 bases, the J end lost 3 bases, and 18 bases lay between the germline ends. CDR1 and CDR2 from the germline V gene are SEHNR and FQNEAQ (reference sequence). CDR3 length: 17 amino acids. The chain's CDR3 is CASSLSSSGVITDTQYF. The CDR3 DNA reads TGTGCCAGCAGCTTATCTTCTTCCGGGGTCATAACAGATACGCAGTATTTT. Variable domain in full (rest from reference TRBV7-9 and TRBJ2-3): DTGVSQNPRHKITKRGQNVTFRCDPISEHNRLYWYRQTLGQGPEFLTYFQNEAQLEKSRLLSDRFSAERPKGSFSTLEIQRTEQGDSAMYLCASSLSSSGVITDTQYFGPGTRLTVL.

This clonotype was detected ten times or more. V usage is TRBV6-5 and J usage is TRBJ1-2, with D perhaps TRBD1 (5 bases). V lost 6 bases, J lost 2 bases, and 16 bases lay in between. This CDR3 is 15 amino acids long. Germline V CDR1 and CDR2: MNHEY, SVGAGI. CDR3 in DNA: TGTGCCAGCAGCCGATCCCAGGACACAAACTATGGCTACACCTTC. This encodes CASSRSQDTNYGYTF.

A few counts support this clonotype. This may come from a read error, since a much larger clone is one base off. V gene TRBV7-9 combines with J gene TRBJ2-1; TRBD2 aligns across 9 bases. The CDR3 runs to 15 residues. Germline lookup yields CDR1 SEHNR and CDR2 FQNEAQ (reference sequence). The CDR3 bases are TGTGCCAGCAGCTTAGGGACTAGCGCCTACGATGAGCAGTTCTTC. Translation: CASSLGTSAYDEQFF. Using reference TRBV7-9 and TRBJ2-1 for the parts outside the CDR3, the full variable domain is DTGVSQNPRHKITKRGQNVTFRCDPISEHNRLYWYRQTLGQGPEFLTYFQNEAQLEKSRLLSDRFSAERPKGSFSTLEIQRTEQGDSAMYLCASSLGTSAYDEQFFGPGTRLTVL.

The chain is built from TRBV29-1 and TRBJ2-1; weak D call: TRBD2 (6 bases). The germline V gene encodes CDR1 SQVTM and CDR2 ANQGSEA. The V and J ends lost 0 bases and 10 bases respectively, with 13 bases between them. The CDR3 is made up of 13 amino acids. The CDR3: CSVEDPWGGEQFF. DNA for the CDR3: TGCAGCGTTGAAGATCCATGGGGAGGCGAGCAGTTCTTC.

The table lists this clonotype with many counts. J is TRBJ1-6 and V is TRBV20-1; no clear D. The CDR3 consists of 12 residues. Trimming shortened V by 3 bases and J by 10 bases, and 10 bases separated the two germline ends. Per the germline V gene, CDR1 is DFQATT and CDR2 is SNEGSKA (reference sequence). CDR3 nucleotide sequence: TGCAGTGCTAGCCCCCCAGCATCACCCCTCCACTTT. Translation: CSASPPASPLHF.

The V gene is TRBV5-1, the J gene TRBJ1-1, with 8 positions matching TRBD1. V lost 4 bases to trimming and J lost 1 base; unmatched junction nucleotides: 21. The CDR3 sequence is 20 residues long. Germline CDR1 is SGHRS and CDR2 is YFSETQ. The CDR3 DNA is TGCGCCAGCAGCCGGCGGACAGAACCTATCAGGGGGCGTGGGAACACTGAAGCTTTCTTT. Residues: CASSRRTEPIRGRGNTEAFF.

V gene TRBV20-1 combines with J gene TRBJ2-7, with 11 bases matching TRBD2. This CDR3 comprises 15 residues. Germline V gene lookup returns CDR1 DFQATT and CDR2 SNEGSKA (reference sequence). After removal of 2 bases from V and 5 bases from J, the junction contained 8 bases not matched to a gene. In nucleotides, the CDR3 is TGCAGTGCTAGACCTTGGACTAGCGGGTTCAACGAGCAGTACTTC. Amino acids: CSARPWTSGFNEQYF.

This clonotype was detected ten times or more. J is TRBJ2-7 and V is TRBV7-9; 10 nucleotides match TRBD2. The CDR3 runs 15 residues. CDR1 is SEHNR, CDR2 FQNEAQ, per germline (reference sequence). Trimming cost V 6 bases and J 4 bases; bases outside gene matches: 9. CDR3 nucleotide sequence: TGTGCCAGCAGTCCTAGCGGGAGACTAGGATACGAGCAGTACTTC. Encoded protein: CASSPSGRLGYEQYF.

This clonotype was seen many times. J is TRBJ2-1 and V is TRBV11-2; D ambiguous. In germline, CDR1 is SGHAT, CDR2 FQNNGV. The CDR3 has 14 amino acids. The V end lost 3 bases, the J end lost 7 bases, and 13 bases lay between the germline ends. The CDR3 sequence: CASSFDGVSNEQFF. DNA of the CDR3: TGTGCCAGCAGCTTTGATGGGGTATCGAATGAGCAGTTCTTC.

This clonotype was recorded a few times. The V and J genes are TRBV20-1 and TRBJ2-3; D not certain. The CDR3 covers 14 residues. Germline V gene data show CDR1 as DFQATT and CDR2 as SNEGSKA (reference sequence). V lost 3 bases to trimming and J lost 10 bases, with 20 bases between them. CDR3 in DNA: TGCAGTGCTAGCCGGCTTAGTGCAGTTGACGCGCAGTATTTT. This translates into CSASRLSAVDAQYF.

This clonotype has a count of ten or more. The rearrangement joins TRBV7-9 to TRBJ2-1; D call uncertain. This CDR3 is built from 14 residues. Germline assignment: CDR1 SEHNR and CDR2 FQNEAQ (reference sequence). V gave up 5 bases and J gave up 0 bases, with 8 bases separating them. The CDR3 is CASSRPLSYNEQFF. As DNA, the CDR3 is TGTGCCAGCAGCCGACCGCTCTCCTACAATGAGCAGTTCTTC.